These 10 T cell receptor beta chains came from one sample sequenced in a study of T-cell memory formation after mild COVID-19. MiXCR was run by TCRdb on the 5' RACE reads, yielding one entry per CDR3 protein. The table has about 15,000 distinct CDR3 sequences, roughly a fifth seen once. Sequenced: PBMCs or a T cell subset sorted from them (not recorded which). All receptors derive from an adult woman who had mild COVID-19 (a few samples of this study predate the infection). Cell type and time point are not known.

Many counts were recorded for this clonotype. This sequence joins TRBV20-1 and TRBJ2-7; 10 bases agree with TRBD2. This CDR3 is 18 amino acids long. The J segment lost 2 bases and the V segment lost 0 bases, leaving 13 bases of the junction unmatched. Germline values: CDR1 DFQATT, CDR2 SNEGSKA (reference sequence). The DNA for the CDR3 is TGCAGTGCTAGAGATATTTGGGGTAGCGGGAGGAAGCCCTACGAGCAGTACTTC. Its protein product is CSARDIWGSGRKPYEQYF.

This clonotype showed up many times. This chain links TRBV5-1 with TRBJ2-7; 10 nucleotides agree with TRBD1. The CDR3 contains 16 residues. CDR1 is SGHRS and CDR2 is YFSETQ in the germline V gene. V shed 0 bases and J 5 bases; nucleotides not matched to a gene: 8. CDR3 sequence reads: CASSLDGGTGVHEQYF. The CDR3 nucleotides are TGCGCCAGCAGCTTGGATGGAGGGACAGGGGTCCACGAGCAGTACTTC.

This clonotype was seen ten or more times. The chain couples TRBV24-1 to TRBJ2-2; 7 bases are a match to TRBD2. This CDR3 spans 15 amino acids. Trimming cost V 3 bases and J 6 bases; bases outside gene matches: 6. The germline V gene has CDR1 KGHDR and CDR2 SFDVKD. CDR3 region: CATSDGVLAPGELFF. The CDR3 bases are TGTGCCACCAGTGATGGGGTACTAGCGCCCGGGGAGCTGTTTTTT.

In this sample, this clonotype turned up many times. V is TRBV4-3 and J is TRBJ1-2, with D possibly matching TRBD1 (5 bases). The germline CDR1 and CDR2 sequences are LGHNA and YSLEER. V gave up 0 bases and J gave up 4 bases, with 12 bases separating them. The CDR3 consists of 15 residues. CDR3: CASSQDRGISYGYTF. The CDR3, as DNA: TGCGCCAGCAGCCAAGATCGGGGCATTAGCTATGGCTACACCTTC.

V gene TRBV5-1 combines with J gene TRBJ2-1; tentative D call: TRBD1 (6 bases). Germline CDR1 is SGHRS and CDR2 is YFSETQ. Trimming pared 4 bases from V and 4 bases from J, leaving 18 bases between. The CDR3 length is 16 residues. CDR3 amino acids: CASSQDPGHGYNEQFF. For the CDR3, the DNA is TGCGCCAGCAGCCAGGATCCGGGACATGGGTACAATGAGCAGTTCTTC.

This clonotype has a count of ten or more. The chain joins TRBV7-2 to TRBJ2-3; 7 nucleotides match TRBD2. This CDR3 comprises 15 residues. V shed 6 bases and J 5 bases; nucleotides not matched to a gene: 11. The germline gives CDR1 SGHTA, CDR2 FQGNSA. CDR3 nucleotide sequence: TGTGCCAGCAGACTGGGGCGGGAGCCGGGAGATACGCAGTATTTT. Encoded protein: CASRLGREPGDTQYF. Full variable domain (remainder filled in from reference TRBV7-2 and TRBJ2-3): GAGVSQSPSNKVTEKGKDVELRCDPISGHTALYWYRQSLGQGLEFLIYFQGNSAPDKSGLPSDRFSAERTGGSVSTLTIQRTQQEDSAVYLCASRLGREPGDTQYFGPGTRLTVL.

This clonotype was counted at least ten times. The V gene is TRBV7-9, the J gene TRBJ2-5; D not certain. The CDR3 sequence is 15 residues long. With 1 base removed from V and 0 bases from J, the gap between germline ends came to 9 bases. Germline V gene data show CDR1 as SEHNR and CDR2 as FQNEAQ (reference sequence). The CDR3 sequence is CASSLVTVDQETQYF. The CDR3 nucleotides read TGTGCCAGCAGCTTAGTTACGGTAGACCAAGAGACCCAGTACTTC.

Ten or more counts support this clonotype. The rearrangement links TRBV24-1 to TRBJ2-3; TRBD2 matches 9 bases. CDR1 is KGHDR and CDR2 is SFDVKD in the germline V gene. There are 17 residues in the CDR3. J lost 4 bases, V lost 1 base, and 8 bases had no gene match. The DNA for the CDR3 is TGTGCCACCAGTGATTTTTACGCTAGCGGGGTACCAGATACGCAGTATTTT. Its translation is CATSDFYASGVPDTQYF.

The chain carries TRBV15 and TRBJ2-1, with TRBD2 matching over 8 bases. Per germline, CDR1 LNHNV and CDR2 YYDKDF (reference sequence). The CDR3 runs to 16 residues. V gave up 0 bases and J gave up 7 bases; unmatched junction bases: 8. This CDR3 is CATSREALAARNEQFF. For the CDR3, the DNA is TGTGCCACCAGCAGAGAAGCACTAGCGGCAAGAAATGAGCAGTTCTTC.

This clonotype has at least ten counts. This sequence joins TRBV11-2 and TRBJ1-5; the D gene is possibly TRBD1 (5 bases). V was cut by 4 bases and J by 0 bases, with 13 bases left in between. The germline gives CDR1 SGHAT, CDR2 FQNNGV. CDR3 length equals 16 residues. CDR3 bases: TGTGCCAGCAGCTCAGGGACGGACTATAGCAATCAGCCCCAGCATTTT. Protein product: CASSSGTDYSNQPQHF.